The clone carrying this T cell receptor beta chain was detected ten times or more. Its antigen is not identified. Whenever a sample was processed, at least 6.5 million PBMCs were isolated. It was with a sample-barcoded 5' primer and a J-beta primer mix that a second PCR of roughly 7 to 12 cycles was run. TCRdb reanalysed the 5' RACE reads using MiXCR and keeps one entry per CDR3 protein. There are 1,500,000 or so distinct CDR3 sequences in the sample; 35% to 45% occur only once, and approximately 4% lies in the top ten. The germline V and J ends were trimmed by 5 bases and 1 base, with 8 bases remaining between them. Per the germline V gene, CDR1 is MNHEY and CDR2 is SMNVEV (reference sequence). CDR3 size: 13 residues. The source of the sample is a study of blood T cells in healthy people across ages. Study-wide results and caveats: In the absence of known donor CMV status, changes in expanded clonotypes were possibly confounded.

V is TRBV27 and J is TRBJ1-1; D unresolved. Source material: blood. This clonotype originated in a woman younger than 35 in good health. CDR3 DNA sequence: TGTGCCAGCAGTCCCGGGTCGAACACTGAAGCTTTCTTT. Amino acids: CASSPGSNTEAFF.